This T cell receptor beta chain was captured by sequencing in a study of T-cell memory formation after mild COVID-19 (dated by TCRdb to 2020 to 2022). A note on the overall study: TCR sequence clusters from the two donors were found to be largely donor specific. T-cell clones expanding and contracting after mild COVID-19 in a couple of donors were tracked by longitudinal TCRalpha and TCRbeta repertoire sequencing. The cohort was made up of two young adult volunteers, one female and one male, who were previously healthy. Summary of the overall study and its limitations: The study included only a couple of mild cases, and larger cohorts that include severe cases with pre-infection samples were judged to be necessary. Balanced CD4/CD8 phenotypes were observed for clones contracting from day 15 to 85, whereas a bias towards CD4+ was observed for a second wave of clones expanding from day 15 to 37. Contracting CD4+ clones were located mainly in the CM and EM memory subsets, whereas CD8+ clones were found to be enriched in EMRA. Some responding clones were detected in pre-infection memory, which suggested that pre-existing cross-reactive memory T cells had joined the SARS-CoV-2 response. The second-wave clones that peaked on day 37 were not confirmed to be SARS-CoV-2 specific.

PBMCs were isolated by Ficoll-Paque density gradient centrifugation. V was cut back by 1 base and J by 2 bases, leaving a gap of 8 bases between them. Its CDR3 holds 14 amino acids, cysteine through phenylalanine. The entry retains the CDR3 DNA only, 42 bases that are in frame from base 1. CDR1 SGHTA and CDR2 FQGTGA were looked up in the germline V gene. On this clonotype: Its antigen is currently not known. Within one base of it there is no much larger clone, and no base qualities were kept.

Data came from an Illumina NovaSeq 6000. TCRalpha and TCRbeta cDNA libraries were constructed by 5'RACE with constant-segment primers, with sample barcodes and unique molecular identifiers being introduced. RNA was extracted from every sample with Trizol reagent. Amplification of the libraries took two PCR steps, and the second step added a second sample barcode plus Illumina TruSeq adapters. Sequencing of libraries was performed on an Illumina NovaSeq with 2 x 150 bp paired-end reads. On the authors' methods: With migec v1.2.7, reads were demultiplexed and then collapsed into UMI-guided consensus sequences. Using mixcr v2.1.11, UMI consensuses were aligned to TRA and TRB V and J templates and then assembled into clonotypes. A clonotype was counted as expanded or contracted only when both edgeR and NoisET called the clonotype significant, with the noise models trained on biological replicates. For edgeR calls, the thresholds were a false discovery rate-adjusted p below 0.01 and a log2 fold-change of 1. As an exploratory analysis of dynamics, PCA with hierarchical clustering was applied to max-normalized trajectories of the 1000 most abundant clonotypes. Separately sequenced CD4+ and CD8+ repertoires were used to assign the CD4 or CD8 phenotype of responding clones. TCRdb ran its own pipeline on the public reads, namely fastp trimming at Q25 and MiXCR clone calling, and kept in-frame beta chains. Records with the same CDR3 protein are collapsed into one entry carrying the most frequent genes and DNA. The V and J calls, along with clone size, are taken from TCRdb and not from the paper's own processing. This sample comprises about 210,000 distinct CDR3 sequences, roughly a tenth of them detected only once. The ten largest make up less than 4% of the sample.

The receptor was isolated from a man aged 18 to 30 who had mild COVID-19 (a few samples of this study predate the infection). The sample titles of this study are shuffled in the database, so cell type and time point are left out; the donor was told from shared clones. The sequenced material came from PBMCs or a T cell subset sorted from them (not recorded which). The chain links TRBV7-3 with TRBJ1-1, with a weak D call of TRBD1 (5 bases match). Read as DNA, the sequence is TGTGCCAGCAGCTTAAGCGGGACCAACACTGAAGCTTTCTTT. This yields the protein CASSLSGTNTEAFF. The CDR3, completed at both ends by the reference TRBV7-3 and TRBJ1-1 genes, gives the full variable domain GAGVSQTPSNKVTEKGKYVELRCDPISGHTALYWYRQSLGQGPEFLIYFQGTGAADDSGLPNDRFFAVRPEGSVSTLKIQRTERGDSAVYLCASSLSGTNTEAFFGQGTRLTVV.